Sequencing of this TCR beta chain was carried out in a study of blood T cell repertoires in COVID-19. Study at large: PBMCs, B-cell-depleted T cells, or T cells provided the cDNA or gDNA that made up the material.

This clone was recorded only once. The CDR3 sequence is 15 residues long. Between the trimmed V and J ends, which lost 3 bases and 0 bases, there was a span of 10 bases. CDR1 is MNHNS, CDR2 SASEGT, per germline. Produced via immunoSEQ multiplex PCR; TCRdb's table is partial and in-frame only. The sample includes 200,000 or so clones, roughly 80% of them seen just once. The gene calls are TRBV6-1 and TRBJ2-3, with TRBD2 as a possible D gene (5 bases). Sequencing was performed on peripheral blood. The TCR was taken from a woman aged 55 to 70 with acute or convalescent COVID-19. The CDR3 region has the DNA TGTGCCAGCAGTGACCGGAGGCGTAGCACAGATACGCAGTATTTT. Its translation: CASSDRRRSTDTQYF.